The 5 T cell receptor beta chains given below trace back to one sample, sequenced in a study of blood T cell repertoires in COVID-19. The protocol was immunoSEQ multiplex PCR, while the TCRdb copy is restricted to in-frame clones and leaves out a portion. The sample shows some 200,000 clones, 80% to 90% of them seen only once. Sequencing was done on a sample of peripheral blood. These receptors all stem from a middle-aged man with acute or convalescent COVID-19.

V is TRBV6-4 and J is TRBJ2-2, with 12 bases that match TRBD2. Trimming took 3 bases from V and 4 from J; bases not matched to a gene: 9. This CDR3 is built from 18 residues. Per germline, CDR1 MRHNA and CDR2 SNTAGT. DNA of the CDR3: TGTGCCAGCAGTGATTGGGGACTAGCGGGCCGGGGCACCGGGGAGCTGTTTTTT. As protein: CASSDWGLAGRGTGELFF.

The chain joins TRBV19 to TRBJ1-2; no clear D gene. Germline V gives CDR1 LNHDA, CDR2 SQIVND (reference sequence). V gave up 5 bases and J gave up 2 bases, with 18 bases separating them. The CDR3 totals 16 residues. CDR3 DNA: TGTGCCAGTAGTGAATGGAGGACCGGCTGGAACTATGGCTACACCTTC. As protein: CASSEWRTGWNYGYTF.

The J gene is TRBJ1-2, the V gene TRBV6-5; the D gene is possibly TRBD1 (6 bases). V lost 6 bases to trimming and J lost 7 bases, with 18 bases between them. The CDR3 spans 14 residues. Germline V gene lookup returns CDR1 MNHEY and CDR2 SVGAGI. As DNA, the CDR3 is TGTGCCAGCAGAGTCCTAGGACAGCTGGGTGGCTACACCTTC. It yields the protein CASRVLGQLGGYTF.

This chain joins TRBV10-2 and TRBJ1-5; no firm D call. V was pared by 6 bases and J by 0 bases, with 6 bases between. CDR3 length equals 13 residues. Germline CDR1 WSHSY, CDR2 SAAADI. CDR3 nucleotide sequence: TGCGCCAGCAGCCTTTATAGCAATCAGCCCCAGCATTTT. Amino acids: CASSLYSNQPQHF.

The chain is built from TRBV19 and TRBJ2-7; D may be TRBD2 (6 bases). This CDR3 has 14 residues. From germline, CDR1 is LNHDA and CDR2 SQIVND (reference sequence). With 8 bases removed from V and 6 bases from J, the gap between germline ends came to 20 bases. The CDR3 DNA reads TGTGCCAGTGGCGAACGGGGCGGGGTGTCCGAGCAGTACTTC. This gives the protein CASGERGGVSEQYF.